The present T cell receptor (beta chain) was sequenced within a study of cytomegalovirus exposure and HLA in healthy donors. Study results and limitations: CMV serostatus was the sole immune exposure data available. It was confirmed in vitro that a few of the CMV-associated chains were specific for CMV antigens.

V dropped 4 bases and J dropped 9 bases, with 17 bases sitting between them. The CDR3 sequence is 15 residues long. Germline values: CDR1 SGHRS, CDR2 YFSETQ. The study ran its PCR with 60 Vbeta and 13 Jbeta primers. Clones were sequenced by immunoSEQ multiplex PCR, and TCRdb holds only the in-frame ones, with some missing. This repertoire shows under 130,000 clones, 74% found once; its top ten account for about 2.6%. On this clone: No antigen is known for it.

Specimen: PBMCs. This chain connects TRBV5-1 to TRBJ1-6, with D perhaps TRBD1 (6 bases). The sequence was obtained from a man aged 45-60 years in good health and CMV-seropositive. In nucleotides, the CDR3 is TGCGCCAGCAGCAGCACAGGGTTATTATCTTCACCCCTCCACTTT. The encoded protein is CASSSTGLLSSPLHF.